The 30 T cell receptor beta chains given below trace back to one sample, sequenced in a study of blood T cell repertoires in COVID-19. TCRdb keeps only in-frame clones here, not all; method: immunoSEQ multiplex PCR. The sample comprises under 250,000 clones, under 90% of which are singletons, and about 6% rests with the top ten. Sequenced: peripheral blood. These receptors were obtained from a man in his fifties or sixties who had recovered from COVID-19.

The V and J genes are TRBV27 and TRBJ2-6; D not certain. CDR1 and CDR2 from the germline V gene are MNHEY and SMNVEV (reference sequence). The ends were cut back, 6 bases at V and 2 bases at J, with 17 bases in the middle. The CDR3 contains 17 residues. DNA for the CDR3: TGTGCCAGCAGCCGATCCTCTAGGAGTCCTGGGGCCAACGTCCTGACTTTC. The encoded protein is CASSRSSRSPGANVLTF.

CDR3 amino acids: CASSLEDRNYGYTF. The CDR3, as DNA: TGTGCCAGCAGCTTGGAGGACAGGAATTATGGCTACACCTTC. J is TRBJ1-2 and V is TRBV5-4; the match to TRBD1 covers 7 bases. CDR3 length: 14 residues. J was trimmed by 5 bases and V by 0 bases; bases with no gene match: 4. CDR1 and CDR2 from the germline V gene are SGHNT and YYREEE (reference sequence). Full variable domain (remainder filled in from reference TRBV5-4 and TRBJ1-2): ETGVTQSPTHLIKTRGQQVTLRCSSQSGHNTVSWYQQALGQGPQFIFQYYREEENGRGNFPPRFSGLQFPNYSSELNVNALELDDSALYLCASSLEDRNYGYTFGSGTRLTVV.

The chain joins TRBV7-2 to TRBJ1-6; a weak D match, TRBD1 (5 bases). V dropped 1 base and J dropped 10 bases, with 11 bases sitting between them. The germline CDR1 and CDR2 sequences are SGHTA and FQGNSA. CDR3 length: 14 residues. The CDR3 loop reads CASSLDGGNSPLHF. As DNA, the CDR3 is TGTGCCAGCAGCTTAGATGGGGGGAACTCACCCCTCCACTTT. The full variable domain, with the rest looked up from reference TRBV7-2 and TRBJ1-6, is GAGVSQSPSNKVTEKGKDVELRCDPISGHTALYWYRQSLGQGLEFLIYFQGNSAPDKSGLPSDRFSAERTGGSVSTLTIQRTQQEDSAVYLCASSLDGGNSPLHFGNGTRLTVT.

V and J are TRBV5-1 and TRBJ2-7, with D tentatively TRBD1 (6 bases). Trimming pared 7 bases from V and 0 bases from J, leaving 14 bases between. The CDR3 is made up of 14 amino acids. Germline V gene data show CDR1 as SGHRS and CDR2 as YFSETQ. The CDR3 DNA sequence: TGCGCCAGCGCATATGGGACAAGCTCCTACGAGCAGTACTTC. This codes for CASAYGTSSYEQYF.

The rearrangement links TRBV9 to TRBJ2-3, with a weak D call TRBD1 (6 bases). The CDR3 sequence is 16 residues long. CDR1 is SGDLS, CDR2 YYNGEE, per germline. The germline V and J ends were trimmed by 0 bases and 3 bases, with 14 bases remaining between them. In nucleotides, the CDR3 is TGTGCCAGCAGCGTAGTAGAGGGGGACGCAACAGATACGCAGTATTTT. This translates into CASSVVEGDATDTQYF.

The rearrangement links TRBV28 to TRBJ1-2; D may be TRBD1 (6 bases). The CDR3 loop spans 14 amino acids. Trimming left V 3 bases short and J 8 bases short, with 16 bases between. The germline gives CDR1 MDHEN, CDR2 SYDVKM. The CDR3 DNA follows: TGTGCCAGCAGTTTGTCAGGGGAAGCCGGAGGCTACACCTTC. Translated, it gives CASSLSGEAGGYTF.

This chain uses TRBV2 with TRBJ1-2; possible D gene TRBD1, 6 bases. V shed 8 bases and J shed 7 bases, with 23 bases lying between them. The CDR3 extends over 15 amino acids. Germline CDR1 SNHLY, CDR2 FYNNEI. CDR3 residues: CASSRLQGSPIGYTF. CDR3 DNA: TGTGCCAGCTCCCGCCTTCAGGGGAGTCCCATTGGCTACACCTTC.

This clone has only one observation. The chain links TRBV12-3 or TRBV12-4 to TRBJ1-3, with 7 bases identical to TRBD1. The CDR3 covers 13 residues. V dropped 7 bases and J dropped 4; count of bases not matched to a gene: 4. This CDR3 reads CASNDRAGNTIYF. CDR3 DNA sequence: TGTGCCAGCAACGACAGGGCAGGAAACACCATATATTTT.

The chain links TRBV5-1 to TRBJ1-2; TRBD1 matches at 9 bases. V shed 3 bases, J shed 2 bases, and the junction held 2 bases outside the gene matches. Germline V gene lookup returns CDR1 SGHRS and CDR2 YFSETQ. CDR3 size: 14 residues. The chain's CDR3 is CASSWTGVNYGYTF. As DNA, the CDR3 is TGCGCCAGCAGCTGGACAGGGGTAAACTATGGCTACACCTTC. The full variable domain, rest sourced from reference TRBV5-1 and TRBJ1-2, is KAGVTQTPRYLIKTRGQQVTLSCSPISGHRSVSWYQQTPGQGLQFLFEYFSETQRNKGNFPGRFSGRQFSNSRSEMNVSTLELGDSALYLCASSWTGVNYGYTFGSGTRLTVV.

V is TRBV27 and J is TRBJ2-1; 8 nucleotides line up with TRBD2. CDR1 and CDR2 from the germline V gene are MNHEY and SMNVEV (reference sequence). This CDR3 comprises 15 residues. V lost 7 bases and J lost 4; bases outside the gene matches: 9. CDR3 amino acids: CASKPGGGRYNEQFF. In nucleotides, the CDR3 is TGTGCCAGCAAGCCGGGGGGGGGCAGATACAATGAGCAGTTCTTC.

The chain couples TRBV7-9 to TRBJ1-2, with 8 bases fitting TRBD1. V gave up 4 bases and J gave up 0 bases; unmatched junction bases: 13. CDR3 length: 18 residues. The germline V gene has CDR1 SEHNR and CDR2 FQNEAQ (reference sequence). CDR3 coding DNA: TGTGCCAGCAGCTCCCTCCCGGGACAGGTGCCGTCTAACTATGGCTACACCTTC. Translation gives CASSSLPGQVPSNYGYTF.

This chain joins TRBV12-3 or TRBV12-4 and TRBJ1-5, with D tentatively TRBD1 (5 bases). V was cut by 7 bases and J by 6 bases, with 10 bases left in between. This CDR3 is 12 amino acids long. The CDR3 here is CASTWGGQPQHF. The CDR3 DNA is TGTGCCAGCACCTGGGGGGGTCAGCCCCAGCATTTT.

The chain is built from TRBV12-5 and TRBJ1-1, with no clear D. Germline CDR1 reads LGHNT; CDR2 reads FRNRAP. V lost 4 bases and J 0 bases, leaving 24 bases between the germline ends. The CDR3 sequence is 19 residues long. Written as DNA, the CDR3 is TGTGCTAGTGGTTCGGGAGGCAAGCAGTCCCCGAGACTGAACACTGAAGCTTTCTTT. Protein product: CASGSGGKQSPRLNTEAFF.

The CDR3 region is CASSYLTATDTQYF. The CDR3 DNA is TGTGCCAGCAGTTACTTAACAGCCACAGATACGCAGTATTTT. This chain links TRBV6-6 with TRBJ2-3; no reliable D call. CDR1 is MNHNY and CDR2 is SVGAGI in the germline V gene (reference sequence). The germline V and J ends were trimmed by 1 base and 2 bases, with 7 bases remaining between them. The CDR3 is 14 residues long.

The V and J genes are TRBV7-3 and TRBJ2-3, with TRBD2 matching over 13 bases. This CDR3 contains 16 residues. The trim removed 5 bases at V and 6 bases at J, leaving 8 bases unmatched. Germline assignment: CDR1 SGHTA and CDR2 FQGTGA. CDR3 residues: CASSPQTSGGTDTQYF. The DNA for the CDR3 is TGTGCCAGCAGCCCTCAGACTAGCGGGGGGACGGATACGCAGTATTTT.

V is TRBV5-4 and J is TRBJ2-7, with D unresolved. CDR1 is SGHNT, CDR2 YYREEE, per germline (reference sequence). This CDR3 comprises 13 residues. V was pared by 0 bases and J by 6 bases, with 10 bases between. The CDR3 loop is CASSLVDAREQYF. Here the CDR3 DNA reads TGTGCCAGCAGCTTGGTTGATGCGCGCGAGCAGTACTTC.

In its sample, this clone was seen once. Sequence at one end of the junction differs from germline and may be a read error. CDR3 residues: CASSLGAGVGETQYF. The CDR3 DNA follows: TGTGCTAGCAGCTTGGGAGCGGGAGTTGGGGAGACCCAGTACTTC. The chain recombines TRBV7-7 with TRBJ2-5, with 8 bases identical to TRBD2. Germline CDR1 and CDR2: SSHAT and FNYEAQ (reference sequence). This CDR3 has 15 amino acids.

The CDR3 sequence: CASSFGTGGKKQYF. The CDR3 nucleotides are TGTGCCAGCAGTTTCGGGACAGGGGGCAAGAAGCAGTACTTC. This chain joins TRBV28 and TRBJ2-7, with 12 nucleotides matching TRBD1. There are 14 residues in the CDR3. Per germline, CDR1 MDHEN and CDR2 SYDVKM. The junction had 5 bases not matched to a gene; V was cut back by 3 bases and J by 8 bases.

This clone was detected only a few times. The chain is built from TRBV5-1 and TRBJ2-1, with 7 positions matching TRBD2. This CDR3 is built from 16 residues. J lost 0 bases, V lost 3 bases, and 6 bases had no gene match. The V gene's germline CDR1 is SGHRS and CDR2 YFSETQ. The CDR3 DNA reads TGCGCCAGCAGCTCCCAAGCGGGGTTCTCCTACAATGAGCAGTTCTTC. Translating it yields CASSSQAGFSYNEQFF.

V gene TRBV14 combines with J gene TRBJ1-3; 10 bases match TRBD1. This CDR3 has 15 amino acids. The V gene's germline CDR1 is SGHDN and CDR2 FVKESK. The ends lost 4 bases at V and 2 bases at J; junction bases unmatched: 2. The CDR3 sequence: CASSPGTGAGNTIYF. The DNA for the CDR3 is TGTGCCAGCAGCCCCGGGACAGGGGCTGGAAACACCATATATTTT.

The chain employs TRBV25-1 and TRBJ1-2; TRBD1 agrees at 9 bases. This CDR3 has 16 residues. The J segment lost 4 bases and the V segment lost 6 bases, leaving 12 bases of the junction unmatched. Germline lookup yields CDR1 MGHDK and CDR2 SYGVNS. DNA for the CDR3: TGTGCCAGCAGAGGGGACAGGGCGTCTTTTGGCTATGGCTACACCTTC. The encoded protein is CASRGDRASFGYGYTF.

The V and J genes are TRBV9 and TRBJ2-1; 9 positions agree with TRBD1. CDR3 length: 15 residues. CDR1 and CDR2 (germline): SGDLS, YYNGEE. The V and J ends lost 4 bases and 6 bases, in that order; junction bases with no gene match: 8. The CDR3 coding sequence is TGTGCCAGCAGCTCAGGGACAGGGACGGCCAATGAGCAGTTCTTC. Translation: CASSSGTGTANEQFF. Full variable domain (outside the CDR3, taken from reference TRBV9 and TRBJ2-1): DSGVTQTPKHLITATGQRVTLRCSPRSGDLSVYWYQQSLDQGLQFLIQYYNGEERAKGNILERFSAQQFPDLHSELNLSSLELGDSALYFCASSSGTGTANEQFFGPGTRLTVL.

This clone came up a few times. This CDR3 is CASSELNRDSGYGYTF. CDR3 DNA: TGTGCCAGCAGCGAACTTAACCGGGACTCGGGATATGGCTACACCTTC. The rearrangement uses TRBV6-4 and TRBJ1-2; D is perhaps TRBD1 (5 bases). The V and J ends lost 6 bases and 5 bases respectively, with 22 bases between them. This CDR3 has 16 amino acids. The germline V gene has CDR1 MRHNA and CDR2 SNTAGT.

The CDR3 DNA sequence: TGCGCCAGCAGCGTGACAGGAGAGTACGAGCAGTACTTC. Protein sequence: CASSVTGEYEQYF. The chain employs TRBV5-1 and TRBJ2-7, with a possible D match to TRBD1 (6 bases). This CDR3 has 13 residues. Germline V gene data show CDR1 as SGHRS and CDR2 as YFSETQ. V was clipped by 4 bases and J by 4 bases, with 12 bases between them.

The chain uses TRBV6-5 and TRBJ1-1; D may be TRBD1 (6 bases). The CDR3 extends over 14 amino acids. V was pared by 6 bases and J by 1 base, with 12 bases between. CDR1 is MNHEY and CDR2 is SVGAGI in the germline V gene. The CDR3 coding sequence is TGTGCCAGCAGGTTCTTGGACAGGAACACTGAAGCTTTCTTT. Its protein is CASRFLDRNTEAFF.

This clone appeared once. V gene TRBV7-9 combines with J gene TRBJ2-5; TRBD2 might be the D (5 bases). The germline V and J ends were trimmed by 5 bases and 5 bases, with 9 bases remaining between them. The length of the CDR3 is 12 residues. CDR1 SEHNR and CDR2 FQNEAQ come from the germline V gene (reference sequence). The CDR3 bases are TGTGCCAGCAGCCCTAGCAGGGAGACCCAGTACTTC. Amino acid sequence: CASSPSRETQYF.

V is TRBV5-1 and J is TRBJ1-4; TRBD1 might be the D (5 bases). This CDR3 is built from 13 residues. The V end lost 4 bases, the J end lost 7 bases, and 11 bases lay between the germline ends. Germline V CDR1 and CDR2: SGHRS, YFSETQ. The DNA for the CDR3 is TGCGCCAGCAGCCCCGGAGGGGTTGAAAAACTGTTTTTT. Its translation is CASSPGGVEKLFF. Full variable domain (rest looked up from reference TRBV5-1 and TRBJ1-4): KAGVTQTPRYLIKTRGQQVTLSCSPISGHRSVSWYQQTPGQGLQFLFEYFSETQRNKGNFPGRFSGRQFSNSRSEMNVSTLELGDSALYLCASSPGGVEKLFFGSGTQLSVL.

This clone was detected only once. The chain links TRBV15 to TRBJ2-3; D may be TRBD1 (5 bases). Germline V CDR1 and CDR2: LNHNV, YYDKDF (reference sequence). The CDR3 is made up of 16 amino acids. Trimming shortened V by 0 bases and J by 2 bases, and 12 bases separated the two germline ends. The CDR3 region is CATSRDLPGSTDTQYF. CDR3 bases: TGTGCCACCAGCAGAGATCTTCCAGGGTCCACAGATACGCAGTATTTT.

The rearrangement links TRBV6-5 to TRBJ1-4; D is unresolved. Germline-derived CDR1 and CDR2 are MNHEY and SVGAGI. CDR3 length equals 12 residues. V lost 11 bases and J lost 0, with 7 bases in between. This CDR3 reads CASTTTNEKLFF. DNA for the CDR3: TGTGCCTCGACAACAACTAATGAAAAACTGTTTTTT.

Only a few counts were recorded for this clone. The V and J genes are TRBV18 and TRBJ1-1; possibly TRBD1 for D (5 bases). This CDR3 is built from 18 residues. The germline V gene has CDR1 KGHSH and CDR2 LQKENI. Trimming removed 6 bases from V and 0 bases from J, with 23 bases in between. The CDR3 sequence is CASSPGGGQASLNTEAFF. DNA of the CDR3: TGTGCCAGCTCCCCCGGGGGTGGTCAGGCTTCCCTGAACACTGAAGCTTTCTTT.